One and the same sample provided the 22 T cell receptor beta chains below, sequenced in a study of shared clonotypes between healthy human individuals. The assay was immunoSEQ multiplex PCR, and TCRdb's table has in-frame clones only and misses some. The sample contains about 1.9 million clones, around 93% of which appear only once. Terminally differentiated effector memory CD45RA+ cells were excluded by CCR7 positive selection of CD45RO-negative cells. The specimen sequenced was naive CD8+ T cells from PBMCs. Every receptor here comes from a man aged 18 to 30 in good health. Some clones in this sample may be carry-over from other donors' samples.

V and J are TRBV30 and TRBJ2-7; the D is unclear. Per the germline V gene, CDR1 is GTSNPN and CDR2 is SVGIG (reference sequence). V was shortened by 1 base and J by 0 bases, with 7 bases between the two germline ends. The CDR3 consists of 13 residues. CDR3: CAWSAVGSYEQYF. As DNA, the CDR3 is TGTGCCTGGAGTGCTGTAGGCTCCTACGAGCAGTACTTC. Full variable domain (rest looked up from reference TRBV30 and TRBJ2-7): SQTIHQWPATLVQPVGSPLSLECTVEGTSNPNLYWYRQAAGRGLQLLFYSVGIGQISSEVPQNLSASRPQDRQFILSSKKLLLSDSGFYLCAWSAVGSYEQYFGPGTRLTVT.

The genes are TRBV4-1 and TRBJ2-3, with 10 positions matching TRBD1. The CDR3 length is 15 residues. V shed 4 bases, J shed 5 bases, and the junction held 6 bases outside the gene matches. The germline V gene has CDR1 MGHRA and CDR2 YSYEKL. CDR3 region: CASSRDRGRGDTQYF. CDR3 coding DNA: TGCGCCAGCAGCCGGGACAGGGGTCGTGGAGATACGCAGTATTTT.

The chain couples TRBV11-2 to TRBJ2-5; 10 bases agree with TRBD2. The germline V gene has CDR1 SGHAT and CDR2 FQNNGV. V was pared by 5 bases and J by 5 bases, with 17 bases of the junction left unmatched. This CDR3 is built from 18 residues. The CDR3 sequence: CASSPGLAGVSSQETQYF. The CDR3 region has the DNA TGTGCCAGCAGCCCAGGGCTAGCGGGAGTCTCCTCCCAGGAGACCCAGTACTTC.

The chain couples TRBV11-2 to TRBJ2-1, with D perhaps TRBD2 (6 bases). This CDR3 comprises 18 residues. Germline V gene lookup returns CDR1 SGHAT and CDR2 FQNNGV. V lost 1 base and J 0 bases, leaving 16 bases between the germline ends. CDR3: CASSLGRGPGDSYNEQFF. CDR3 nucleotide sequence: TGTGCCAGCAGCTTAGGTCGGGGACCGGGGGACTCCTACAATGAGCAGTTCTTC. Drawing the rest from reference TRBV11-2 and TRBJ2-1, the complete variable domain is EAGVAQSPRYKIIEKRQSVAFWCNPISGHATLYWYQQILGQGPKLLIQFQNNGVVDDSQLPKDRFSAERLKGVDSTLKIQPAKLEDSAVYLCASSLGRGPGDSYNEQFFGPGTRLTVL.

The CDR3: CASSFPGLQVNEQFF. CDR3 DNA sequence: TGTGCCAGCAGCTTCCCGGGACTTCAGGTCAATGAGCAGTTCTTC. This rearrangement joins TRBV7-8 to TRBJ2-1; TRBD2 is a possible D gene (6 bases). Trimming pared 3 bases from V and 6 bases from J, leaving 15 bases between. The CDR3 loop spans 15 amino acids. Germline values: CDR1 SGHVS, CDR2 FQNEAQ.

The CDR3 here is CASRLWTSGSAGYNEQFF. In nucleotides, the CDR3 is TGTGCCAGCAGATTATGGACTAGCGGGAGTGCGGGGTACAATGAGCAGTTCTTC. This sequence joins TRBV2 and TRBJ2-1; 13 bases match TRBD2. With 6 bases clipped from V and 4 bases from J, the junction kept 12 bases outside the gene matches. This CDR3 is built from 18 residues. Germline V gives CDR1 SNHLY, CDR2 FYNNEI.

The CDR3 DNA follows: TGTGCCAGCAGCGTAGAGGGACTAGCGGGGTCTGAGCAGTTCTTC. It encodes CASSVEGLAGSEQFF. V and J are TRBV9 and TRBJ2-1; 13 bases are shared with TRBD2. The V gene end was trimmed by 0 bases and the J gene end by 9 bases; junction bases not matched to a gene: 3. Germline V lookup: CDR1 SGDLS, CDR2 YYNGEE. The CDR3 loop spans 15 amino acids.

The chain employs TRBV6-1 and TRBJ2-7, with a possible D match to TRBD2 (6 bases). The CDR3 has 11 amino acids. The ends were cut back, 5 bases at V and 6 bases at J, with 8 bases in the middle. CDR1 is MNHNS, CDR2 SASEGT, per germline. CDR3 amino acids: CASSNGGEQYF. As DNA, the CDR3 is TGTGCCAGCAGTAACGGGGGCGAGCAGTACTTC.

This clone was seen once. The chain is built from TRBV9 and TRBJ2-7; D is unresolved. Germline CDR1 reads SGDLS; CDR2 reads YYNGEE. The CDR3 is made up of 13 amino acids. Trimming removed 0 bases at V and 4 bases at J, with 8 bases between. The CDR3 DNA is TGTGCCAGCAGCGTAGACAGAGAGTACGAGCAGTACTTC. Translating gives CASSVDREYEQYF.

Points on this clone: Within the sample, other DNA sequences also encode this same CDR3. The CDR3, as DNA: TGCGCCAGCAGCCAGGGACAGAGCTCTGGAAACACCATATATTTT. Translation gives CASSQGQSSGNTIYF. The chain links TRBV4-1 to TRBJ1-3; 7 bases align to TRBD1. The junction had 2 bases not matched to a gene; V was cut back by 3 bases and J by 0 bases. Germline CDR1 and CDR2: MGHRA and YSYEKL. The CDR3 contains 15 residues.

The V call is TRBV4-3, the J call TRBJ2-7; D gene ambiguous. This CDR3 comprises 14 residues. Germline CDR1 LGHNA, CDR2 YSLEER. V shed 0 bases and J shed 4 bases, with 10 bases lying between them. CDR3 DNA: TGCGCCAGCAGCCAAGAACTACAAAGTTACGAGCAGTACTTC. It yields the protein CASSQELQSYEQYF.

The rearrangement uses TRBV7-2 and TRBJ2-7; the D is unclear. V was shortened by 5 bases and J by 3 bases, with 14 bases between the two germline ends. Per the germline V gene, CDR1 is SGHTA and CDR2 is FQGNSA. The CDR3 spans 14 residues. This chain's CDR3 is CASSVGKLIYEQYF. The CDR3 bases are TGTGCCAGCAGCGTAGGAAAACTAATCTACGAGCAGTACTTC. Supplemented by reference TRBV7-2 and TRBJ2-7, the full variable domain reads GAGVSQSPSNKVTEKGKDVELRCDPISGHTALYWYRQSLGQGLEFLIYFQGNSAPDKSGLPSDRFSAERTGGSVSTLTIQRTQQEDSAVYLCASSVGKLIYEQYFGPGTRLTVT.

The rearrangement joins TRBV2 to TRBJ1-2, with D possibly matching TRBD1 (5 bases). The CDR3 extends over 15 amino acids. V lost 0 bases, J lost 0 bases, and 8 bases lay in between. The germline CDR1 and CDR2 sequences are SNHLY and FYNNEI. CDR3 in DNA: TGTGCCAGCAGTGAAGCGTCAGGGCCTAACTATGGCTACACCTTC. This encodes CASSEASGPNYGYTF.

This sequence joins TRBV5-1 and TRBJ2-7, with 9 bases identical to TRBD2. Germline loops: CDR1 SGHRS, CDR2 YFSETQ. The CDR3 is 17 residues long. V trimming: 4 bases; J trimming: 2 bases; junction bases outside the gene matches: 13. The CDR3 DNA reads TGCGCCAGCAGCCCCTGGATGCTGGCTAGCGGGACCTACGAGCAGTACTTC. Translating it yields CASSPWMLASGTYEQYF.

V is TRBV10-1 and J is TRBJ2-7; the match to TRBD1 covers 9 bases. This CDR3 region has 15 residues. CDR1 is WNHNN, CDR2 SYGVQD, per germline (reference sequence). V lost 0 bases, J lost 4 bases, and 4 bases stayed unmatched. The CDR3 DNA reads TGCGCCAGCAGTGAGTCGGTTGGACAGGGGTACGAGCAGTACTTC. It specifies CASSESVGQGYEQYF.

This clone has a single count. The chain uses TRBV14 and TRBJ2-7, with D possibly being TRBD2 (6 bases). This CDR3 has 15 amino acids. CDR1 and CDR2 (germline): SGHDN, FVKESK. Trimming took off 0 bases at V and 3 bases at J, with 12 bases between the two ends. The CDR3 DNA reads TGTGCCAGCAGCCAAGAACCGGGGGACTTCTACGAGCAGTACTTC. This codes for CASSQEPGDFYEQYF.

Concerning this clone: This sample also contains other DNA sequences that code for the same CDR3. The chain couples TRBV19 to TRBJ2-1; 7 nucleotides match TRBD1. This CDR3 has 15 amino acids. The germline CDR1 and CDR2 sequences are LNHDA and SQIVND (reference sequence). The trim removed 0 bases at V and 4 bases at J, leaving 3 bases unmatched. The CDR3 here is CASSIDRDSYNEQFF. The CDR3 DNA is TGTGCCAGTAGTATAGACCGGGACAGTTACAATGAGCAGTTCTTC.

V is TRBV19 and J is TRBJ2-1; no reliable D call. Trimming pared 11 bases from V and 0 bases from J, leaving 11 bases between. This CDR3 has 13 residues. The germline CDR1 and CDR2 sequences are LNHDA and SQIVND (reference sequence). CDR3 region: CAASGYSYNEQFF. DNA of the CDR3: TGTGCCGCAAGTGGGTACTCCTACAATGAGCAGTTCTTC.

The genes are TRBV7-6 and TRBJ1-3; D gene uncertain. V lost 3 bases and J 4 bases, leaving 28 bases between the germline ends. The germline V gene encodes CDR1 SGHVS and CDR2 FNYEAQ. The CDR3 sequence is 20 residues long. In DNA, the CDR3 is TGTGCCAGCAGCTTGAAGCTCGGAAACCTGGGATTTCGGTCGGGAAACACCATATATTTT. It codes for CASSLKLGNLGFRSGNTIYF.

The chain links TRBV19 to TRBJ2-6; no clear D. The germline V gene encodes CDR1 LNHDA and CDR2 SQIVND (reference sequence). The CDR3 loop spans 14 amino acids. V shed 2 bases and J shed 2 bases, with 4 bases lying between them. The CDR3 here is CASSIKAGANVLTF. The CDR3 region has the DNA TGTGCCAGTAGTATAAAGGCTGGGGCCAACGTCCTGACTTTC.

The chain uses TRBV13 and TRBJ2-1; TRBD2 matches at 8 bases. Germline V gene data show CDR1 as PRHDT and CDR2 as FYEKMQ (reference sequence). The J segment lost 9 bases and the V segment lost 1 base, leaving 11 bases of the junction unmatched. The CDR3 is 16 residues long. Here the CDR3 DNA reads TGTGCCAGCAGCTTAGTCGGGAGCGGGGGCCCTGGTGAGCAGTTCTTC. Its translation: CASSLVGSGGPGEQFF.

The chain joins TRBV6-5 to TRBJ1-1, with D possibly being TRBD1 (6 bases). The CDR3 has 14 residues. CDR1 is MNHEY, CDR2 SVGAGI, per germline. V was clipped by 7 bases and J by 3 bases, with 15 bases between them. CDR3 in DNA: TGTGCCAGCAATCGGGGGGGCCTCTACACTGAAGCTTTCTTT. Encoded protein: CASNRGGLYTEAFF.